This T cell receptor (beta chain) was retrieved from a study of T cell responses to AZD1222 COVID-19 vaccine. Study in general: Pooling was applied to second doses at about 4 or about 12 weeks.

Clones were read by immunoSEQ multiplex PCR, and TCRdb kept only the in-frame ones, dropping some. In the table there are approximately 150,000 clones, over 75% of which are singletons. To note about this clone: No antigen is known for it.

General observations from the study: Increases in Spike-specific TCR breadth and depth were seen after two AZD1222 doses. Repertoire collection took place solely once the T cell response had peaked. At baseline, just a handful of AZD1222 recipients tested seropositive.

Sequenced material: peripheral blood, taken on day 0 of AZD1222 vaccination. The origin of this receptor is an adult in good health.

CDR3 nucleotides: TGCGCCAGCAGTCAATCGAGGGCAGCCAAACGAGGCCTCTATGGCTACACCTTC. Translated, it gives CASSQSRAAKRGLYGYTF. V and J are TRBV23-1 and TRBJ1-2; D is unresolved. TRBV23-1 falls under the ORF class, with uncertain function. V lost 0 bases to trimming and J lost 4 bases, with 21 bases between them. There are 18 residues in the CDR3.